This T cell receptor (beta chain) was retrieved from a study of human T cells and chemical hapten exposure. TCRdb reanalysed the RACE reads using MiXCR and keeps one entry per CDR3 protein. The data contain nearly 350,000 distinct CDR3 sequences, around 6.9% of them singletons. The time point: patch test 1, 2 weeks after DPC sensitization. Regarding treatment: therapeutic diphenylcyclopropenone sensitization with weekly scalp DPC. The sample holds a few counts of this clonotype. Losses at the gene ends were 1 base for V and 4 bases for J; bases not matched to a gene: 9. CDR1 and CDR2 (germline): SQVTM, ANQGSEA. The CDR3 covers 15 residues.

The rearrangement joins TRBV29-1 to TRBJ1-2; TRBD1 aligns across 7 bases. Sequenced material: whole blood, taken in connection with sensitization to the hapten diphenylcyclopropenone (DPC). The source of this sequence is a woman under 30 with alopecia areata. Some clones in this sample may be carry-over from other donors' samples. CDR3 loop: CSVEGPQGRIYGYTF. The CDR3 DNA follows: TGCAGCGTTGAAGGTCCACAGGGGCGCATCTATGGCTACACCTTC.